This T cell receptor beta chain was sequenced during a study of blood T cells in healthy people across ages (dated by TCRdb to the mid-2010s). Broadly, across the study: In model experiments, template switching captured roughly one uniquely barcoded TCR beta cDNA molecule for every two T cells. The study measured age-related changes in TCR beta repertoire diversity using deep sequencing normalized with unique cDNA molecular identifiers. Using the same blood draw, the study looked at two additional independent replicas of 1 million unique cDNA reads for two donors, one aged 18 to 30 and the other aged 80 or older. To avoid experimental bias, donors of different ages were distributed randomly across sequencing lanes. The donors were divided into four age groups: young (average around 17 years), middle-aged (about 39), aged (roughly 60) and long-lived (nearly 85).

This clonotype was seen a handful of times. What antigen it recognizes has not been identified. Base qualities are missing; no much larger clone stands one base away. Library creation used 5' RACE. TCRdb lists the instrument as Illumina HiSeq 2500. A second PCR of roughly 6 to 12 cycles was run with a J-beta primer mix and a sample-barcoded 5' primer. Each TCR beta cDNA molecule received a unique molecular identifier from a template-switch 5' adaptor carrying 12 random nucleotides. Each sample yielded at least 3 million CDR3-containing paired-end reads. All of the RNA was converted into first-strand cDNA using the Mint cDNA synthesis kit, with a TRBC-specific oligonucleotide serving as the primer. After uracil-DNA glycosylase treatment, a first 18-cycle PCR used universal primers M1SS and BC2_uni_R on all cDNA. The original methods were these. For normalization, 1 million high-quality reads were randomly selected from each sample, with every read carrying a distinct molecular identifier. Reads with shared molecular identifiers were discarded instead of being binned into consensus sequences. MiTCR, set to a Q25 quality threshold and the strictest error-elimination algorithm, was used for CDR3 identification, clonotype clustering and error correction. A nonparametric unseen species model with Euler transformation was used to estimate a lower bound on total TCR beta diversity. TCRdb reanalyzed the raw reads on its own, using fastp at Q25 for trimming and MiXCR for clone calling, and kept in-frame beta chains. Rows are unified per CDR3 protein, each entry keeping the most common DNA and genes. None of the V and J calls come from the authors' own analysis; TCRdb made them. Here the sample has about 1.8 million distinct CDR3 sequences; around 50% occur a single time. The top ten clonotypes cover approximately 2.1% of the sample.

The CDR3 has 15 amino acids, counting the end cysteine and phenylalanine. This entry keeps only the CDR3 DNA: 45 bases, framed from base 1. V and J are truncated by 7 bases and 6 bases respectively, leaving an intervening sequence of 19 bases. Sequences PRHDT (CDR1) and FYEKMQ (CDR2) are obtained from the germline V gene (reference sequence). Paper-wide results and their limitations: Observed TCR beta diversity correlated strongly with the percentage of naive T cells measured by flow cytometry. Observed TCR beta diversity per million T cells fell roughly linearly with age, and a significant reduction was already apparent by age approximately 40. Compared with the aged group, the long-lived group had more naive CD4+ T cells, fewer expanded clones and increased TCR diversity, suggesting age selection. The CMV infection status of donors was not known, potentially confounding age-related changes in expanded clonotypes. Because profiling used bulk unsorted PBMCs, naive and antigen-experienced compartments could not be compared conclusively. Estimates of total diversity based on one million sequenced T cells were regarded as lower bounds and as underestimates.

Donors were a few dozen systemically healthy Caucasian individuals from Russia aged roughly 6 to 90 years. Roughly 10 milliliters of peripheral blood were drawn from each donor into EDTA-treated Vacutainer tubes. Ficoll-Paque density-gradient centrifugation was used to isolate PBMCs, with at least 6 million per sample. Total RNA, at least 6 micrograms per sample, was extracted from PBMCs with Trizol reagent. Naive CD45RAhigh/CD27high T cell percentages were measured by flow cytometry on a PBMC aliquot from every donor. The chain links TRBV13 with TRBJ2-1, with the D call tentatively TRBD1 or TRBD2, each fitting 5 bases. This clonotype originated in a middle-aged woman in good health. The sequenced sample consisted of blood. CDR3 reads: CASTSRRQGINEQFF. The DNA reads TGTGCCAGCACCTCCAGGAGGCAGGGTATCAATGAGCAGTTCTTC.